The 22 T cell receptor beta chains reported below all come from one sample, sequenced in a study of radiotherapy plus CTLA-4 blockade in lung cancer. Sequenced by immunoSEQ multiplex PCR; TCRdb stores in-frame clones only, minus some. The table shows roughly 14,000 clones, with around 87% occurring only once. The source material was peripheral blood, sampled from a patient treated with radiotherapy plus ipilimumab. These receptors were taken from a human donor with non-small cell lung cancer that progressed on radiotherapy plus ipilimumab. Some clones in this sample may be carry-over from other donors' samples.

This sequence joins TRBV10-2 and TRBJ2-7, with TRBD2 matching 7 bases. The CDR3 is 15 residues long. CDR1 WSHSY and CDR2 SAAADI come from the germline V gene. With V trimmed by 0 bases and J by 2 bases, 4 bases remained unmatched. CDR3 loop: CASSESTSPAYEQYF. For the CDR3, the DNA is TGCGCCAGCAGTGAGTCGACTAGCCCCGCCTACGAGCAGTACTTC.

This sequence joins TRBV28 and TRBJ1-2; D is unclear. The V and J ends lost 2 bases and 3 bases respectively, with 7 bases between them. Germline values: CDR1 MDHEN, CDR2 SYDVKM. The CDR3 has 13 amino acids. CDR3 DNA: TGTGCCAGCAGTTTAGATACAGACTATGGCTACACCTTC. It translates to CASSLDTDYGYTF.

This chain joins TRBV7-6 and TRBJ2-1; D gene ambiguous. Germline V gene data show CDR1 as SGHVS and CDR2 as FNYEAQ. The CDR3 has 13 residues. The V and J ends lost 4 bases and 0 bases respectively, with 4 bases between them. The CDR3 here is CASSSPSYNEQFF. The DNA of the CDR3 is TGTGCCAGCAGCTCTCCCTCCTACAATGAGCAGTTCTTC.

The chain links TRBV4-1 to TRBJ1-1; 7 bases line up with TRBD1. The length of the CDR3 is 14 residues. V was clipped by 3 bases and J by 0 bases; unmatched bases: 1. Germline assignment: CDR1 MGHRA and CDR2 YSYEKL. The chain's CDR3 is CASSQTGMNTEAFF. CDR3 DNA sequence: TGCGCCAGCAGCCAGACAGGGATGAACACTGAAGCTTTCTTT.

The chain carries TRBV18 and TRBJ1-2; 11 bases are shared with TRBD1. The CDR3 is 16 residues long. The V segment lost 2 bases and the J segment 8 bases; nucleotides outside the gene matches: 10. Germline lookup yields CDR1 KGHSH and CDR2 LQKENI. CDR3 in amino acids: CASSPFGMDRGRGYTF. CDR3 in DNA: TGTGCCAGCTCACCATTTGGTATGGACAGGGGGCGCGGCTACACCTTC. The entire variable domain, with the rest obtained from reference TRBV18 and TRBJ1-2, is as follows: NAGVMQNPRHLVRRRGQEARLRCSPMKGHSHVYWYRQLPEEGLKFMVYLQKENIIDESGMPKERFSAEFPKEGPSILRIQQVVRGDSAAYFCASSPFGMDRGRGYTFGSGTRLTVV.

In DNA form, the CDR3 reads TGCGCCAGCAGCCAAGTTCAGGGTACCTACGAGCAGTACTTC. Translating it yields CASSQVQGTYEQYF. The V call is TRBV4-3, the J call TRBJ2-7; the D gene is possibly TRBD1 (5 bases). Trimming stripped 1 base from V and 2 bases from J, with 9 bases between. This CDR3 has 14 residues. Germline V gene lookup returns CDR1 LGHNA and CDR2 YSLEER.

The chain carries TRBV12-5 and TRBJ2-1; 9 bases fit TRBD1. V was clipped by 2 bases and J by 6 bases; unmatched bases: 8. This CDR3 is 16 amino acids long. CDR1 LGHNT and CDR2 FRNRAP come from the germline V gene. The CDR3 is CASGLPRTGVSNEQFF. CDR3 coding DNA: TGTGCTAGTGGTTTGCCTAGGACAGGGGTGAGCAATGAGCAGTTCTTC.

This chain uses TRBV7-9 with TRBJ2-7, with D maybe TRBD1 (7 bases). Germline V gene data show CDR1 as SEHNR and CDR2 as FQNEAQ (reference sequence). V lost 4 bases to trimming and J lost 6 bases, with 10 bases between them. The CDR3 runs 12 residues. CDR3 nucleotide sequence: TGTGCCAGCAGCTCCCAGGGGGGCGAGCAGTACTTC. Amino acid sequence: CASSSQGGEQYF.

The rearrangement links TRBV5-4 to TRBJ2-2, with 10 bases fitting TRBD2. V dropped 6 bases and J dropped 5; count of bases not matched to a gene: 13. Germline CDR1 SGHNT, CDR2 YYREEE (reference sequence). The CDR3 loop spans 17 amino acids. The CDR3 DNA sequence: TGTGCCAGCATGGCGGGGGCTAGCGGGAGAGAGACCGGGGAGCTGTTTTTT. As protein: CASMAGASGRETGELFF. The full variable domain, with the rest looked up from reference TRBV5-4 and TRBJ2-2, is ETGVTQSPTHLIKTRGQQVTLRCSSQSGHNTVSWYQQALGQGPQFIFQYYREEENGRGNFPPRFSGLQFPNYSSELNVNALELDDSALYLCASMAGASGRETGELFFGEGSRLTVL.

CDR3 in amino acids: CASSQAGGRADTQYF. The CDR3 DNA is TGCGCCAGCAGCCAAGCTGGGGGGAGAGCAGATACGCAGTATTTT. V and J are TRBV4-3 and TRBJ2-3; maybe TRBD2 (6 bases). CDR1 LGHNA and CDR2 YSLEER come from the germline V gene. CDR3 size: 15 residues. V was shortened by 1 base and J by 4 bases, with 12 bases between the two germline ends.

V gene TRBV2 combines with J gene TRBJ1-1; TRBD1 agrees at 7 bases. The CDR3 consists of 14 residues. The germline V gene has CDR1 SNHLY and CDR2 FYNNEI. J lost 3 bases, V lost 4 bases, and 5 bases had no gene match. CDR3 nucleotides: TGTGCCAGCAGTGTAGGGGGCTCTCACACTGAAGCTTTCTTT. This sequence encodes CASSVGGSHTEAFF.

J is TRBJ2-4 and V is TRBV9; TRBD2 agrees at 10 bases. V was clipped by 0 bases and J by 5 bases; unmatched bases: 5. Germline lookup yields CDR1 SGDLS and CDR2 YYNGEE. The CDR3 has 16 residues. CDR3 residues: CASSVAASGGQNIQYF. The CDR3 nucleotides are TGTGCCAGCAGCGTAGCGGCTAGCGGGGGCCAAAACATTCAGTACTTC.

The chain has TRBV6-6 and TRBJ1-1, with 8 bases identical to TRBD1. The CDR3 runs to 15 residues. After removal of 6 bases from V and 0 bases from J, the junction contained 6 bases not matched to a gene. Per the germline V gene, CDR1 is MNHNY and CDR2 is SVGAGI (reference sequence). In DNA, the CDR3 is TGTGCCAGCAGGTGGGCAGGGGGCTTGAACACTGAAGCTTTCTTT. It specifies CASRWAGGLNTEAFF.

This clone has a handful of counts. The V gene is TRBV2, the J gene TRBJ1-5, with unresolved D. CDR1 is SNHLY and CDR2 is FYNNEI in the germline V gene. The V and J ends lost 4 bases and 3 bases respectively, with 10 bases between them. This CDR3 is 14 amino acids long. CDR3 in amino acids: CASSALPFNQPQHF. The CDR3 DNA follows: TGTGCCAGCAGTGCCCTCCCTTTCAATCAGCCCCAGCATTTT.

The genes are TRBV5-1 and TRBJ2-5; unclear D gene. CDR1 and CDR2 from the germline V gene are SGHRS and YFSETQ. V lost 5 bases to trimming and J lost 2 bases, with 7 bases between them. This CDR3 is 12 amino acids long. The CDR3 sequence is CASRAGQETQYF. The CDR3 DNA reads TGCGCCAGCAGGGCAGGTCAAGAGACCCAGTACTTC.

The rearrangement joins TRBV18 to TRBJ1-1; no firm D call. The germline CDR1 and CDR2 sequences are KGHSH and LQKENI. The CDR3 is 14 residues long. V was clipped by 2 bases and J by 1 base, with 8 bases between them. The DNA for the CDR3 is TGTGCCAGCTCACCAAGGCAGGAGAACACTGAAGCTTTCTTT. It yields the protein CASSPRQENTEAFF.

The chain joins TRBV10-2 to TRBJ2-7, with D maybe TRBD1 (5 bases). V dropped 4 bases and J dropped 2 bases, with 6 bases sitting between them. This CDR3 comprises 12 residues. Germline V CDR1 and CDR2: WSHSY, SAAADI. CDR3 loop: CASSGQTYEQYF. The CDR3 DNA reads TGCGCCAGCAGTGGACAGACCTACGAGCAGTACTTC.

In nucleotides, the CDR3 is TGTGCCAGCAGTCCCCCCCAGGACGGAGGCGAGCAGTACTTC. It is translated as CASSPPQDGGEQYF. This chain connects TRBV28 to TRBJ2-7, with D possibly TRBD2 on 5 matching bases. The V gene lost 5 bases and the J gene lost 6 bases, with 17 bases spanning the gap. The germline gives CDR1 MDHEN, CDR2 SYDVKM. There are 14 residues in the CDR3. Supplemented by reference TRBV28 and TRBJ2-7, the full variable domain reads DVKVTQSSRYLVKRTGEKVFLECVQDMDHENMFWYRQDPGLGLRLIYFSYDVKMKEKGDIPEGYSVSREKKERFSLILESASTNQTSMYLCASSPPQDGGEQYFGPGTRLTVT.

The chain recombines TRBV7-3 with TRBJ1-1; unclear D gene. Germline V gives CDR1 SGHTA, CDR2 FQGTGA. Trimming cost V 5 bases and J 1 base, with 8 bases left between them. This CDR3 contains 13 residues. CDR3 sequence: CASSRGGNTEAFF. The CDR3 region has the DNA TGTGCCAGCAGCCGCGGAGGGAACACTGAAGCTTTCTTT.

This sequence joins TRBV25-1 and TRBJ2-3, with 11 bases identical to TRBD2. The germline V gene encodes CDR1 MGHDK and CDR2 SYGVNS. With V trimmed by 4 bases and J by 4 bases, 7 bases remained unmatched. The CDR3 is 16 residues long. CDR3: CASSVGTSGSSDTQYF. CDR3 nucleotide sequence: TGTGCCAGCAGTGTAGGTACTAGCGGGAGCTCAGATACGCAGTATTTT. Drawing the rest from reference TRBV25-1 and TRBJ2-3, the complete variable domain is EADIYQTPRYLVIGTGKKITLECSQTMGHDKMYWYQQDPGMELHLIHYSYGVNSTEKGDLSSESTVSRIRTEHFPLTLESARPSHTSQYLCASSVGTSGSSDTQYFGPGTRLTVL.

This chain connects TRBV7-6 to TRBJ2-7; 7 bases map to TRBD1. The germline V gene has CDR1 SGHVS and CDR2 FNYEAQ. Unmatched junction bases numbered 12, after V lost 1 base and J lost 0 bases. This CDR3 has 18 residues. The CDR3 here is CASSLDADRKRFSYEQYF. CDR3 sequence (DNA): TGTGCCAGCAGCTTAGATGCGGACAGGAAGCGTTTCTCCTACGAGCAGTACTTC.

V and J are TRBV7-9 and TRBJ2-7; 9 bases line up with TRBD1. CDR1 and CDR2 from the germline V gene are SEHNR and FQNEAQ (reference sequence). J gave up 6 bases and V 5 bases, and 5 bases lay outside the gene matches. This CDR3 is 13 amino acids long. As DNA, the CDR3 is TGTGCCAGCAGCCCCAGGGACAGGGCCGAGCAGTACTTC. As protein: CASSPRDRAEQYF.